A single sample is the source of the 30 T cell receptor beta chains below, sequenced in a study of metastatic and nonmetastatic thyroid tumors. Before thyroid surgery, none of the patients had received any treatment. TCRdb used MiXCR to call clones anew from the PCR reads. The data contain roughly 33,000 clones, over 15% of them singletons. Material: blood. The source of these receptors is a female donor with papillary thyroid cancer or a benign thyroid nodule (not recorded which). Some clones in this sample may be carry-over from other donors' samples.

The chain links TRBV20-1 to TRBJ2-7; 10 bases align to TRBD2. CDR3 length equals 17 residues. Germline V gene data show CDR1 as DFQATT and CDR2 as SNEGSKA (reference sequence). V shed 5 bases, J shed 5 bases, and the junction held 18 bases outside the gene matches. The CDR3 bases are TGCAGTGCTCCAAATCCCGTGGCTAGCGGGAGTGTCCACGAGCAGTACTTC. Its translation: CSAPNPVASGSVHEQYF.

This clone occurred many times. The chain carries TRBV20-1 and TRBJ2-1; 10 bases are a match to TRBD2. There are 16 residues in the CDR3. Germline assignment: CDR1 DFQATT and CDR2 SNEGSKA (reference sequence). Germline trimming cut 6 bases from V and 8 bases from J; bases unmatched to any gene: 16. This chain's CDR3 is CSAILPSGRASDEQFF. Here the CDR3 DNA reads TGCAGTGCCATACTCCCGAGCGGGAGGGCCTCTGATGAGCAGTTCTTC.

The chain couples TRBV12-3 or TRBV12-4 to TRBJ1-4; 7 positions match TRBD1. CDR3 size: 17 residues. The V gene end was trimmed by 5 bases and the J gene end by 4 bases; junction bases not matched to a gene: 13. CDR3 residues: CASSATGVSKDNEKLFF. The CDR3, as DNA: TGTGCCAGCAGTGCTACAGGGGTCTCGAAAGATAATGAAAAACTGTTTTTT.

V is TRBV20-1 and J is TRBJ2-7; TRBD2 aligns across 10 bases. The germline CDR1 and CDR2 sequences are DFQATT and SNEGSKA (reference sequence). The V segment lost 1 base and the J segment 3 bases; nucleotides outside the gene matches: 9. The CDR3 contains 16 residues. The CDR3 DNA reads as TGCAGTGCTAGAGTTAGCGGGAGGTTCGGAAGCTACGAGCAGTACTTC. This translates into CSARVSGRFGSYEQYF.

Many counts were recorded for this clone. CDR3 sequence: CASSPRQGGFNQPQHF. The CDR3 DNA reads TGCGCCAGCAGCCCCCGACAGGGCGGTTTCAATCAGCCCCAGCATTTT. V usage is TRBV4-1 and J usage is TRBJ1-5, with 7 bases identical to TRBD1. Germline V lookup: CDR1 MGHRA, CDR2 YSYEKL. The ends lost 4 bases at V and 3 bases at J; junction bases unmatched: 9. The CDR3 extends over 16 amino acids.

This sequence joins TRBV5-1 and TRBJ2-5; D may be TRBD2 (5 bases). Germline lookup yields CDR1 SGHRS and CDR2 YFSETQ. This CDR3 has 17 residues. Trimming shortened V by 7 bases and J by 1 base, and 23 bases separated the two germline ends. The CDR3 sequence is CASRTSPSGVGQETQYF. CDR3 bases: TGCGCCAGCCGCACTAGTCCAAGTGGCGTTGGCCAAGAGACCCAGTACTTC.

This clone was recorded many times. The gene calls are TRBV6-1 and TRBJ1-4, with D possibly being TRBD1 (6 bases). This CDR3 contains 17 residues. V shed 1 base and J shed 2 bases, with 14 bases lying between them. The germline gives CDR1 MNHNS, CDR2 SASEGT. CDR3 nucleotide sequence: TGTGCCAGCAGTGAAGATGGGGGGCTTTGGACTAATGAAAAACTGTTTTTT. Translation: CASSEDGGLWTNEKLFF.

This clone was counted only a few times. At one end, the junction sequence differs from germline, possibly due to a read error. The CDR3 sequence: CASSGSGTRDF. The CDR3 DNA is TGTGCCAGCAGCGGATCCGGGACAAGGGACTTC. This chain connects TRBV12-3 or TRBV12-4 to TRBJ2-7; perhaps TRBD1 as D (6 bases). CDR3 size: 11 residues.

This clone was found many times. CDR3 in amino acids: CATSDSSGANVLTF. The CDR3, as DNA: TGTGCCACCAGTGATTCCTCTGGGGCCAACGTCCTGACTTTC. This rearrangement joins TRBV24-1 to TRBJ2-6; D call uncertain. V shed 2 bases and J shed 0 bases, with 1 base lying between them. CDR1 and CDR2 from the germline V gene are KGHDR and SFDVKD. The CDR3 covers 14 residues.

This clone was recorded at least ten times. CDR3 region: CASTRDRNQPQHF. The CDR3 nucleotides read TGTGCCAGCACCCGAGACAGAAATCAGCCCCAGCATTTT. The V call is TRBV7-2, the J call TRBJ1-5, with D tentatively TRBD1 (5 bases). Trimming left V 7 bases short and J 4 bases short, with 11 bases between. Germline V gene sequence: CDR1 SGHTA, CDR2 FQGNSA. CDR3 length: 13 residues.

This clone was seen many times. V usage is TRBV7-2 and J usage is TRBJ2-3, with TRBD2 identical over 8 bases. Unmatched junction bases numbered 10, after V lost 5 bases and J lost 3 bases. Germline loops: CDR1 SGHTA, CDR2 FQGNSA. The CDR3 has 16 amino acids. This CDR3 reads CASSPRGLGQTDTQYF. In DNA, the CDR3 is TGTGCCAGCAGCCCCCGGGGACTAGGCCAGACAGATACGCAGTATTTT.

This clone was seen many times. The gene calls are TRBV3-1 and TRBJ2-5; TRBD2 agrees at 7 bases. Per the germline V gene, CDR1 is LGHDT and CDR2 is YNNKEL (reference sequence). J lost 0 bases, V lost 4 bases, and 8 bases had no gene match. The CDR3 is 16 residues long. In nucleotides, the CDR3 is TGTGCCAGCAGCCCCAATAGCGGGCGCTACCAAGAGACCCAGTACTTC. Amino acids: CASSPNSGRYQETQYF.

This clone was seen ten or more times. This sequence joins TRBV2 and TRBJ2-1; TRBD2 matches 9 bases. There are 15 residues in the CDR3. Germline V gives CDR1 SNHLY, CDR2 FYNNEI. The V gene end was trimmed by 3 bases and the J gene end by 6 bases; junction bases not matched to a gene: 6. The CDR3 loop is CASSDSGRGVNEQFF. The CDR3 DNA sequence: TGTGCCAGCAGTGATAGCGGGAGAGGGGTCAATGAGCAGTTCTTC.

This clone was counted only a few times. At the DNA level, this CDR3 is encoded by other sequences in the same sample as well. The genes are TRBV6-1 and TRBJ2-7; possibly TRBD2 for D (6 bases). Trimming took 4 bases from V and 8 from J, leaving 18 bases between them. The CDR3 loop spans 14 amino acids. Germline V gene data show CDR1 as MNHNS and CDR2 as SASEGT. The CDR3: CASSAGPSGVKQYF. Written as DNA, the CDR3 is TGTGCCAGCAGTGCTGGCCCCTCGGGGGTCAAGCAGTACTTC.

This clone was recorded many times. The chain employs TRBV2 and TRBJ2-2, with D tentatively TRBD1 or TRBD2 (5 bases each). Germline V lookup: CDR1 SNHLY, CDR2 FYNNEI. CDR3 length equals 14 residues. Trimming pared 4 bases from V and 3 bases from J, leaving 9 bases between. CDR3: CASSVEGYTGELFF. The CDR3 DNA sequence: TGTGCCAGCAGTGTTGAGGGGTACACCGGGGAGCTGTTTTTT. The whole variable domain, filled in from reference TRBV2 and TRBJ2-2, reads EPEVTQTPSHQVTQMGQEVILRCVPISNHLYFYWYRQILGQKVEFLVSFYNNEISEKSEIFDDQFSVERPDGSNFTLKIRSTKLEDSAMYFCASSVEGYTGELFFGEGSRLTVL.

V and J are TRBV12-3 or TRBV12-4 and TRBJ2-3; no definite D call. The CDR3 runs 12 residues. Trimming stripped 6 bases from V and 0 bases from J, with 4 bases between. CDR3 sequence (DNA): TGTGCCAGCAGCTACAGCACAGATACGCAGTATTTT. Translating gives CASSYSTDTQYF.

The gene calls are TRBV28 and TRBJ2-2; TRBD2 matches at 8 bases. After removal of 2 bases from V and 5 bases from J, the junction contained 4 bases not matched to a gene. Germline assignment: CDR1 MDHEN and CDR2 SYDVKM. This CDR3 has 15 residues. CDR3 nucleotide sequence: TGTGCCAGCAGTTTAGCGGGAGGAGGTACCGGGGAGCTGTTTTTT. It translates to CASSLAGGGTGELFF.

The chain is built from TRBV24-1 and TRBJ2-2; TRBD2 matches 10 bases. Germline V gene data show CDR1 as KGHDR and CDR2 as SFDVKD. Trimming took 6 bases from V and 5 from J; bases not matched to a gene: 11. This CDR3 region has 17 residues. Written as DNA, the CDR3 is TGTGCCACCAGTAGTCCTAGCGGGAGCGGAAAGACCGGGGAGCTGTTTTTT. Translation: CATSSPSGSGKTGELFF.

Turning to this clone: This clone may be a read error of a much larger clone one base away. This chain connects TRBV28 to TRBJ2-2, with a tentative D call TRBD1 (5 bases). CDR1 MDHEN and CDR2 SYDVKM come from the germline V gene. This CDR3 comprises 14 residues. This CDR3 is CSSSLGRGPGELFF. CDR3 DNA sequence: TGTTCCAGCAGTTTAGGAAGGGGTCCTGGGGAGCTGTTTTTT.

This clone is categorized as medium-sized. The chain couples TRBV20-1 to TRBJ1-2; 10 bases align to TRBD1. CDR1 and CDR2 from the germline V gene are DFQATT and SNEGSKA (reference sequence). CDR3 length: 16 amino acids. V lost 1 base to trimming and J lost 3 bases; unmatched junction nucleotides: 8. The CDR3 sequence: CSARVSGTGVDYGYTF. CDR3 sequence (DNA): TGCAGTGCTAGAGTTTCCGGGACAGGGGTAGACTATGGCTACACCTTC.

This clone has ten or more counts. Its ends do not fully match the called genes, so a read error is possible. The chain carries TRBV20-1 and TRBJ1-5; D unclear. Germline values: CDR1 DFQATT, CDR2 SNEGSKA (reference sequence). CDR3 length: 12 amino acids. The CDR3 sequence is CGAGNSNQPQHF. CDR3 in DNA: TGTGGTGCGGGGAACAGCAATCAGCCCCAGCATTTT.

This clone was picked up many times. The chain links TRBV27 to TRBJ1-1; maybe TRBD1 (5 bases). The CDR3 covers 14 residues. Looked up from germline, CDR1 is MNHEY and CDR2 is SMNVEV (reference sequence). Trimming took off 2 bases at V and 11 bases at J, with 18 bases between the two ends. CDR3 in amino acids: CASSLSRAVSLAFF. In DNA, the CDR3 is TGTGCCAGCAGTTTAAGCAGGGCTGTATCTTTGGCTTTCTTT.

The chain is built from TRBV30 and TRBJ2-5, with D maybe TRBD2 (5 bases). This CDR3 comprises 11 residues. V gave up 5 bases and J gave up 7 bases, with 11 bases separating them. CDR1 and CDR2 from the germline V gene are GTSNPN and SVGIG (reference sequence). CDR3 bases: TGTGCCTGGGATAAAGGGAGGACCCAGTACTTC. Translation: CAWDKGRTQYF.

V and J are TRBV6-1 and TRBJ2-5; TRBD2 agrees at 13 bases. The CDR3 runs to 19 residues. J gave up 4 bases and V 4 bases, and 15 bases lay outside the gene matches. CDR1 MNHNS and CDR2 SASEGT come from the germline V gene. CDR3 sequence (DNA): TGTGCCAGCAGTGGGGAAGGACTAGCGGGAGTCATGATGCGAGAGACCCAGTACTTC. Translating gives CASSGEGLAGVMMRETQYF.

The rearrangement links TRBV7-8 to TRBJ2-2; the D gene is possibly TRBD2 (6 bases). This CDR3 region has 16 residues. CDR1 and CDR2 from the germline V gene are SGHVS and FQNEAQ. V lost 0 bases and J lost 5, with 13 bases in between. The CDR3 DNA is TGTGCCAGCAGCTTAGCTGGAGGGGCAGGGACCGGGGAGCTGTTTTTT. This gives the protein CASSLAGGAGTGELFF.

There are many counts of this clone. The rearrangement joins TRBV3-1 to TRBJ1-4, with D maybe TRBD1 (5 bases). Germline V lookup: CDR1 LGHDT, CDR2 YNNKEL (reference sequence). V was pared by 6 bases and J by 7 bases, with 18 bases between. This CDR3 has 15 residues. This CDR3 is CASSLSKGSTEKLFF. For the CDR3, the DNA is TGTGCCAGCAGTCTCAGCAAGGGGAGTACTGAAAAACTGTTTTTT. The whole variable domain, filled in from reference TRBV3-1 and TRBJ1-4, reads DTAVSQTPKYLVTQMGNDKSIKCEQNLGHDTMYWYKQDSKKFLKIMFSYNNKELIINETVPNRFSPKSPDKAHLNLHINSLELGDSAVYFCASSLSKGSTEKLFFGSGTQLSVL.

This clone was detected many times. This sample includes further DNA sequences coding for the same CDR3. This chain joins TRBV7-8 and TRBJ1-5; D is unclear. The CDR3 extends over 16 amino acids. Deletions cut 2 bases from V and 0 bases from J, with 11 bases between. Germline assignment: CDR1 SGHVS and CDR2 FQNEAQ. The CDR3 DNA is TGTGCCAGCAGCTTATCGGCAGATCATAGCAATCAGCCCCAGCATTTT. This gives the protein CASSLSADHSNQPQHF.

V gene TRBV20-1 combines with J gene TRBJ2-3; 10 bases match TRBD2. The trim removed 5 bases at V and 4 bases at J, leaving 12 bases unmatched. The CDR3 runs to 16 residues. CDR1 and CDR2 from the germline V gene are DFQATT and SNEGSKA (reference sequence). The CDR3 nucleotides read TGCAGTGCTCAGCGCCGTACTAGCGGGATCTCAGATACGCAGTATTTT. Protein product: CSAQRRTSGISDTQYF.

This clone was observed at least ten times. This clone may be a read error of a much larger clone one base away. This chain joins TRBV20-1 and TRBJ2-7, with 9 nucleotides matching TRBD2. CDR3 length: 16 amino acids. Germline values: CDR1 DFQATT, CDR2 SNEGSKA (reference sequence). The CDR3 spells CSARPSSGMNSYEQHF. For the CDR3, the DNA is TGCAGTGCTAGACCTTCTAGCGGGATGAACTCCTACGAGCAGCACTTC.

The table lists this clone with many counts. This CDR3 reads CATSRALSWADTQYF. Written as DNA, the CDR3 is TGTGCCACCAGCAGAGCTCTGTCCTGGGCAGATACGCAGTATTTT. The J gene is TRBJ2-3, the V gene TRBV15; D gene ambiguous. Trimming took off 1 base at V and 4 bases at J, with 12 bases between the two ends. The CDR3 totals 15 residues. Germline-derived CDR1 and CDR2 are LNHNV and YYDKDF (reference sequence).